One and the same sample provided the 16 T cell receptor beta chains below, sequenced in a study of CD8+CD57+ T cells in acquired aplastic anemia. It was patients with CD8+CD57+ cell expansion by flow cytometry who were chosen for sequencing. Genomic DNA templated the TCR beta VDJ and CDR3 profiling. TCRdb called the reads again in MiXCR, with one record for every CDR3 protein. The sample has 400,000 to 600,000 distinct CDR3 sequences; roughly 34% are singletons. Sequenced input: sorted CD4+, CD8+, or CD8+CD57+ T cells (not recorded which) from PBMCs. Source of these receptors: a human donor with aplastic anemia.

This clonotype appeared many times. This chain links TRBV24-1 with TRBJ2-2, with 7 bases fitting TRBD1. The CDR3 has 15 amino acids. Germline CDR1 is KGHDR and CDR2 is SFDVKD. J gave up 2 bases and V 4 bases, and 3 bases lay outside the gene matches. CDR3 sequence (DNA): TGTGCCACCAGTGACGACAGGGCCAACACCGGGGAGCTGTTTTTT. Translating it yields CATSDDRANTGELFF.

This clonotype was found many times. The chain links TRBV4-2 to TRBJ1-2; possible D gene TRBD1, 6 bases. Germline CDR1 reads LGHNA; CDR2 reads YNFKEQ. Between the trimmed V and J ends, which lost 3 bases and 2 bases, there was a span of 16 bases. This CDR3 region has 16 residues. The CDR3 region has the DNA TGTGCCAGCAGCCACCCCCCGGGCCAGGGGAACTATGGCTACACCTTC. Translation: CASSHPPGQGNYGYTF.

The CDR3 sequence: CASSLSGTATEAFF. CDR3 nucleotides: TGCGCCAGCAGCTTATCCGGGACAGCCACTGAAGCTTTCTTT. The chain recombines TRBV5-1 with TRBJ1-1; TRBD1 matches at 7 bases. CDR1 is SGHRS, CDR2 YFSETQ, per germline. V was pared by 2 bases and J by 4 bases, with 5 bases of the junction left unmatched. CDR3 size: 14 residues.

The chain has TRBV7-8 and TRBJ2-2, with TRBD2 as a possible D gene (6 bases). Germline CDR1 is SGHVS and CDR2 is FQNEAQ. V was pared by 3 bases and J by 5 bases, with 13 bases between. The CDR3 has 15 residues. This CDR3 is CASSLVGSVTGELFF. CDR3 in DNA: TGTGCCAGCAGCTTGGTCGGGAGTGTAACCGGGGAGCTGTTTTTT.

The V gene is TRBV30, the J gene TRBJ1-1; no reliable D call. V was cut by 3 bases and J by 3 bases, with 8 bases left in between. CDR3 length: 12 amino acids. Germline CDR1 GTSNPN, CDR2 SVGIG (reference sequence). The CDR3 DNA reads TGTGCCTGGAGGCAGGTCGACACTGAAGCTTTCTTT. It specifies CAWRQVDTEAFF.

This clonotype has more than one count but fewer than ten. This chain joins TRBV6-1 and TRBJ1-2, with TRBD1 identical over 12 bases. With 6 bases clipped from V and 4 bases from J, the junction kept 9 bases outside the gene matches. Germline loops: CDR1 MNHNS, CDR2 SASEGT. CDR3 size: 16 residues. The CDR3 DNA sequence: TGTGCCAGCAGCGGGGGACAGGGGGCGCGCGTCTATGGCTACACCTTC. Its translation is CASSGGQGARVYGYTF.

With respect to this clonotype: This is likely a read error, given that the CDR3 carries no conserved phenylalanine or tryptophan at its end. The V call is TRBV25-1, the J call TRBJ1-2; 9 nucleotides line up with TRBD1. Germline V CDR1 and CDR2: MGHDK, SYGVNS. CDR3 length: 13 amino acids. The CDR3 is CASSSGQGRGYTL. CDR3 sequence (DNA): TGCGCCAGCAGCTCGGGACAGGGTCGTGGCTACACCCTC.

This clonotype has at least ten counts. This chain links TRBV7-3 with TRBJ2-3; the D gene could be TRBD1 or TRBD2 (5 bases each). This CDR3 contains 14 residues. V lost 5 bases and J lost 3, with 12 bases in between. Per the germline V gene, CDR1 is SGHTA and CDR2 is FQGTGA. The CDR3 is CASSRDGRTDTQYF. The CDR3 region has the DNA TGTGCCAGCAGCCGGGACGGAAGGACAGATACGCAGTATTTT.

In this sample, this clonotype turned up a few times. V is TRBV10-3 and J is TRBJ2-7, with unresolved D. This CDR3 is 11 amino acids long. Per the germline V gene, CDR1 is ENHRY and CDR2 is SYGVKD. V was cut by 3 bases and J by 6 bases, with 6 bases left in between. The CDR3 is CAISDNVEQYF. The CDR3 coding sequence is TGTGCCATCAGTGATAACGTCGAGCAGTACTTC.

This clonotype has more than one count but fewer than ten. V is TRBV9 and J is TRBJ1-3; no definite D call. CDR1 is SGDLS and CDR2 is YYNGEE in the germline V gene. The CDR3 runs 16 residues. Trimming took 0 bases from V and 0 from J, leaving 10 bases between them. The CDR3 spells CASSVDFSTSGNTIYF. In DNA, the CDR3 is TGTGCCAGCAGCGTAGATTTTTCCACCTCTGGAAACACCATATATTTT.

The table lists this clonotype with many counts. CDR3 region: CSASPWQGVGGYTF. The CDR3 DNA reads as TGCAGTGCTAGTCCCTGGCAGGGGGTGGGAGGCTACACCTTC. J is TRBJ1-2 and V is TRBV20-1, with TRBD1 matching over 7 bases. The CDR3 has 14 residues. J was trimmed by 8 bases and V by 3 bases; bases with no gene match: 12. CDR1 is DFQATT and CDR2 is SNEGSKA in the germline V gene (reference sequence).

Details on this clonotype: A much more abundant neighbour one base away suggests this may be a read error. The genes are TRBV7-2 and TRBJ2-5; D is unclear. Between the trimmed V and J ends, which lost 1 base and 7 bases, there was a span of 7 bases. The CDR3 sequence is 12 residues long. The germline V gene has CDR1 SGHTA and CDR2 FQGNSA. The chain's CDR3 is CASSLGWGTQYF. In DNA, the CDR3 is TGTGCCAGCAGCTTAGGGTGGGGGACCCAGTACTTC.

The chain joins TRBV27 to TRBJ2-3; 8 bases fit TRBD1. The V and J ends lost 2 bases and 6 bases, in that order; junction bases with no gene match: 13. This CDR3 contains 17 residues. Germline V gene data show CDR1 as MNHEY and CDR2 as SMNVEV (reference sequence). The CDR3 nucleotides are TGTGCCAGCAGTTTACTATACAGGGGGGAAAAGGCCGATACGCAGTATTTT. Encoded protein: CASSLLYRGEKADTQYF.

This clonotype was seen only a few times. J is TRBJ1-1 and V is TRBV20-1; tentative D call: TRBD1 (6 bases). The CDR3 loop spans 14 amino acids. Germline V gives CDR1 DFQATT, CDR2 SNEGSKA (reference sequence). V gave up 3 bases and J gave up 5 bases, with 16 bases separating them. CDR3 in amino acids: CSASFTTGRTEAFF. CDR3 bases: TGCAGTGCTAGCTTCACGACAGGTCGTACTGAAGCTTTCTTT.

The rearrangement joins TRBV5-1 to TRBJ2-5; 8 bases line up with TRBD2. Germline V gene data show CDR1 as SGHRS and CDR2 as YFSETQ. V gave up 1 base and J gave up 2 bases; unmatched junction bases: 4. This CDR3 has 15 amino acids. CDR3 sequence reads: CASSLLGGRQETQYF. DNA for the CDR3: TGCGCCAGCAGCTTGTTGGGCGGGAGGCAAGAGACCCAGTACTTC.

This clonotype was detected only a few times. The chain uses TRBV2 and TRBJ2-1; D may be TRBD1 or TRBD2 (5 bases each). The CDR3 runs 14 residues. CDR1 and CDR2 (germline): SNHLY, FYNNEI. Trimming removed 1 base at V and 6 bases at J, with 10 bases between. DNA for the CDR3: TGTGCCAGCAGTGAAGATGGGGGTGCCAATGAGCAGTTCTTC. Translating gives CASSEDGGANEQFF.